The rows below give T cell receptor beta chains drawn from one sample of a study of blood T cell repertoires in COVID-19. Assay used: immunoSEQ multiplex PCR; TCRdb lists only in-frame clones, some missing. The sample records 250,000 or so clones, about 87% being singletons. The material sequenced was peripheral blood. The receptors shown here come from a woman in her twenties or thirties with COVID-19, enrolled during active disease. Both conserved end residues are part of each CDR3. D genes are given only for firm matches. Clone size is shown for a subset of rows, as once, few, many or a class of expanded clone.

length | D | J | size | V | CDR3
13 | NA | TRBJ1-2 | NA | TRBV6-5 | CASSYKRRGDYTF
13 | NA | TRBJ1-2 | NA | TRBV5-1 | CASSLDSSYGYTF
16 | TRBD2 | TRBJ2-2 | NA | TRBV7-8 | CASSPTGTSGTGELFF
16 | TRBD2 | TRBJ2-1 | NA | TRBV4-1 | CASSQERLAGDDEQFF
15 | NA | TRBJ1-2 | NA | TRBV3-1/TRBV3-2 | CASSTRQVANYGYTF
14 | NA | TRBJ1-6 | NA | TRBV21-1 | CASSKATGYSPLHF
14 | TRBD1 | TRBJ1-1 | NA | TRBV5-1 | CATRTGQMNTEAFF
18 | TRBD2 | TRBJ2-3 | NA | TRBV7-2 | CASSLRGGTSGITDTQYF
15 | NA | TRBJ1-1 | NA | TRBV5-1 | CASSSQLHTATEAFF
13 | NA | TRBJ2-1 | NA | TRBV6-2/TRBV6-3 | CASSYTREYEQFF
13 | NA | TRBJ2-1 | few | TRBV11-2 | CASSLEAYRKEFF
15 | TRBD2 | TRBJ2-5 | NA | TRBV6-5 | CASSRTSSYQETQYF
13 | NA | TRBJ1-2 | NA | TRBV28 | CASSARSHYGYTF
15 | NA | TRBJ2-1 | NA | TRBV4-1 | CASSHWGGAYNEQFF
15 | TRBD1 | TRBJ2-2 | NA | TRBV9 | CASSVEAGGNGELFF
13 | TRBD1 | TRBJ2-5 | NA | TRBV24-1 | CATRDRGLETQYF
13 | NA | TRBJ1-2 | NA | TRBV28 | CASSLSVNYGYTF
15 | TRBD2 | TRBJ2-3 | NA | TRBV14 | CASSPPGGGQGTQYF
13 | NA | TRBJ2-1 | NA | TRBV5-1 | CASSVGVNNEQFF
15 | NA | TRBJ1-2 | NA | TRBV7-2 | CASSPGGQGLYGYTF
15 | NA | TRBJ2-2 | once | TRBV14 | CASSPTITGTGELFF
13 | NA | TRBJ2-1 | NA | TRBV2 | CASSLELNNEQFF
14 | TRBD2 | TRBJ2-1 | once | TRBV24-1 | CATSPGGSYNEQFF
14 | NA | TRBJ2-7 | NA | TRBV7-9 | CASSLDGTSLEQYF
17 | TRBD1 | TRBJ2-2 | NA | TRBV14 | CASSQGRQGPNTGELFF
15 | TRBD2 | TRBJ2-5 | NA | TRBV6-5 | CASSYIAGGQETQYF
13 | NA | TRBJ2-1 | NA | TRBV29-1 | CSGIRRSYNEQFF
14 | NA | TRBJ2-1 | NA | TRBV3-1/TRBV3-2 | CASSQGDFNNEQFF
17 | TRBD2 | TRBJ2-3 | NA | TRBV5-4 | CASSREASGGATDTQYF
16 | NA | TRBJ2-1 | once | TRBV3-1/TRBV3-2 | CASSQEDTFPFNEQFF
13 | TRBD1 | TRBJ1-2 | NA | TRBV6-5 | CASSTLTGTWYTF
15 | TRBD1 | TRBJ2-5 | NA | TRBV7-9 | CASSSRQGSEETQYF
12 | NA | TRBJ2-1 | NA | TRBV5-6 | CASSSPPPEQFF
12 | NA | TRBJ1-1 | NA | TRBV6-5 | CASSADSGEAFF
14 | TRBD1 | TRBJ1-1 | NA | TRBV11-3 | CASSTYRGNTEAFF
16 | NA | TRBJ2-3 | NA | TRBV7-2 | CASSLAGPTSTDTQYF
12 | TRBD1 | TRBJ1-1 | NA | TRBV5-5 | CASSHGQGEAFF
15 | NA | TRBJ1-6 | NA | TRBV6-6 | CASSSTASGNSPLHF
16 | TRBD1 | TRBJ2-1 | NA | TRBV10-2 | CASNKLGTGGYNEQFF
14 | NA | TRBJ2-1 | NA | TRBV7-9 | CASSLAQEWHEQFF
14 | TRBD2 | TRBJ2-7 | NA | TRBV28 | CASRLGGDSYEQYF
13 | NA | TRBJ1-2 | NA | TRBV12-3/TRBV12-4 | CASTDQGLYGYTF
15 | TRBD1 | TRBJ1-2 | few | TRBV7-9 | CASSPGQGVNYGYTF
14 | NA | TRBJ2-2 | NA | TRBV4-1 | CASNTVRGTGELFF
14 | NA | TRBJ2-5 | NA | TRBV19 | CATSGEQEHGSQYF
14 | TRBD2 | TRBJ2-5 | NA | TRBV24-1 | CATSDGREQETQYF
16 | NA | TRBJ2-4 | NA | TRBV2 | CASSAGLLGAKNIQYF
14 | NA | TRBJ1-1 | NA | TRBV10-3 | CAISGGGRVAEAFF
15 | NA | TRBJ1-6 | NA | TRBV11-2 | CASSLESLNNSPLHF
15 | NA | TRBJ2-1 | NA | TRBV19 | CASSTQGQSYNEQFF
17 | TRBD2 | TRBJ2-1 | NA | TRBV5-4 | CASSSRTSAPSYNEQFF
13 | NA | TRBJ1-2 | NA | TRBV25-1 | CASTFGRDGGYTF
16 | TRBD1 | TRBJ2-1 | NA | TRBV10-3 | CAISESRDRVSQEQFF
14 | NA | TRBJ1-5 | NA | TRBV4-3 | CASSRGLKDQPQHF
14 | TRBD1 | TRBJ1-5 | NA | TRBV18 | CASSPGQGYQPQHF